The entry that follows covers one T cell receptor beta chain sequence. Its target is unknown. The CDR3 is made up of 14 amino acids. The V segment lost 7 bases and the J segment 3 bases; nucleotides outside the gene matches: 4. The germline V gene encodes CDR1 MDHEN and CDR2 SYDVKM. Assay: immunoSEQ multiplex PCR; the TCRdb copy retains only in-frame clones and omits some. This table has approximately 130,000 clones, 80% to 95% appearing once. This record comes from a study of T cell responses to AZD1222 COVID-19 vaccine. General study results and limits: The donors showed a predominance of white British ancestry and of females, with possible underestimation of clonal diversity. The span of vaccine-associated CD4 TCRs extended across spike, with dominance at 160-218 and 743-854. Only five to seven AZD1222 recipients were seropositive at baseline. After two AZD1222 doses, spike-specific TCR breadth and depth rose versus day 0.

The chain employs TRBV28 and TRBJ2-7; 12 nucleotides align to TRBD2. This sequence originates from an adult in good health. The sequenced sample was peripheral blood, obtained on day 0 of AZD1222 vaccination. The chain's CDR3 is CASTSSGRDYEQYF. Written as DNA, the CDR3 is TGTGCCAGCACGTCTAGCGGGAGGGACTACGAGCAGTACTTC.